The TCR beta chain described here comes from a study of blood T cell repertoires in COVID-19. Study context: Sites in the United States, Italy and Spain provided acute and convalescent COVID-19 samples.

The CDR3 sequence is 17 residues long. Germline CDR1 is ENHRY and CDR2 is SYGVKD. V was cut by 3 bases and J by 5 bases, with 20 bases left in between. In the authors' methods: The assay estimated nucleated cells by amplifying reference gene primers. TCRdb keeps only in-frame clones here, not all; method: immunoSEQ multiplex PCR. V and J calls and clone size are those listed in that table; D and trimming were worked out from the DNA. Among more than 300,000 clones listed, 90% to 95% were seen once. Participants spanned ages roughly 18 to 90 years and resided in roughly 22 US areas. Membership in each cohort depended on participant-reported clinical history.

The sample comprised PBMCs or T cells enriched from blood (not recorded which). The chain uses TRBV10-3 and TRBJ1-5; a possible D gene is TRBD1 (5 bases). This TCR was sampled from a young woman who had been exposed to COVID-19. The CDR3 is CAISDSGGLYADQPQHF. The CDR3 bases are TGTGCCATCAGTGACTCCGGGGGATTGTATGCCGATCAGCCCCAGCATTTT.